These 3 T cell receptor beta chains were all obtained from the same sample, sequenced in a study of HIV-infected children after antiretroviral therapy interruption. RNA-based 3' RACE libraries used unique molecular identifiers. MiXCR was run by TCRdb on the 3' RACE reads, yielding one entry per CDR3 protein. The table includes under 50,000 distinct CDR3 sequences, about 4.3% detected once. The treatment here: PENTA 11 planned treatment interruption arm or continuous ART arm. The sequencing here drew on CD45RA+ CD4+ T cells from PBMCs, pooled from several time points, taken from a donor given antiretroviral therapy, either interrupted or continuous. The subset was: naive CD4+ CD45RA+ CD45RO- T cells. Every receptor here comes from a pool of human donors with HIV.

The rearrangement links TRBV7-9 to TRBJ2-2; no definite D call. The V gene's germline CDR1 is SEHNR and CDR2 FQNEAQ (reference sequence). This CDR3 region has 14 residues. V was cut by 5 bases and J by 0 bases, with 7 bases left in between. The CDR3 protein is CASSLASNTGELFF. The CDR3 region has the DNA TGTGCCAGCAGCCTCGCTTCGAACACCGGGGAGCTGTTTTTT.

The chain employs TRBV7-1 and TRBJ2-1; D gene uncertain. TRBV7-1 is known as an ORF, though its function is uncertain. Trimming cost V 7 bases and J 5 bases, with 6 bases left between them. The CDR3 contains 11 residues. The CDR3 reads CASNKNNEQFF. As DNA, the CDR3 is TGTGCCAGCAATAAGAACAATGAGCAGTTCTTC.

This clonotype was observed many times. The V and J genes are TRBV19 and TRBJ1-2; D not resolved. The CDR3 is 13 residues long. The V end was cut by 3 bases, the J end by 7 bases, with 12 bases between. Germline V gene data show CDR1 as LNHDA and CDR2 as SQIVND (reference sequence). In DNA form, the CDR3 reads TGTGCCAGTAGTATTGGCAGTCCGTTTGGCTACACCTTC. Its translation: CASSIGSPFGYTF.